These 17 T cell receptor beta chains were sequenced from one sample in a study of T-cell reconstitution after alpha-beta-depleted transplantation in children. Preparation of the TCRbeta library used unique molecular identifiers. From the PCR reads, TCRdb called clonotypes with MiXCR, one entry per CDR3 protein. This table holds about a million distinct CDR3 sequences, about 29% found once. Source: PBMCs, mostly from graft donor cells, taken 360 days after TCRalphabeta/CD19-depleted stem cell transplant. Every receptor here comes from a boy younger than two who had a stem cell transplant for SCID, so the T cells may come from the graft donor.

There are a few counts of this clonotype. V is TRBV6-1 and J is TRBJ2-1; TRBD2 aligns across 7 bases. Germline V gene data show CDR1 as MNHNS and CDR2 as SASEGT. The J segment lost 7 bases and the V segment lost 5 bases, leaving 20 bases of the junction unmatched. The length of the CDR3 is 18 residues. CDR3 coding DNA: TGTGCCAGCAGTATTGGTGGCGCTAGCGGTGTCTTGAAAAATGAGCAGTTCTTC. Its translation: CASSIGGASGVLKNEQFF.

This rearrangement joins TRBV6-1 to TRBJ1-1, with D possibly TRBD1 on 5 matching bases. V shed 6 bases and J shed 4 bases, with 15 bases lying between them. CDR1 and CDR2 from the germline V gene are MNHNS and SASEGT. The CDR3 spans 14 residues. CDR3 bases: TGTGCCAGCAGAGAACAGGTTATAAGCACTGAAGCTTTCTTT. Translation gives CASREQVISTEAFF.

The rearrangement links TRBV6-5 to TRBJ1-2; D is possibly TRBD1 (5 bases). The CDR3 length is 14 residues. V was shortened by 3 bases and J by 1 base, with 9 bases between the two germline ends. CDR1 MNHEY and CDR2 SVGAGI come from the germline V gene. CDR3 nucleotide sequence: TGTGCCAGCAGTTATGGGGGGTATAACTATGGCTACACCTTC. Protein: CASSYGGYNYGYTF.

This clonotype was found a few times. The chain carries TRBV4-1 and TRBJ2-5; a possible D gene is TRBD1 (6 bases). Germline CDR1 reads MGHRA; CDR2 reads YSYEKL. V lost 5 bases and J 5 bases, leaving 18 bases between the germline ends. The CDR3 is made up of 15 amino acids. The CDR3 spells CASSYQGTKEETQYF. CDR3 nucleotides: TGCGCCAGCAGCTACCAGGGGACGAAGGAGGAGACCCAGTACTTC.

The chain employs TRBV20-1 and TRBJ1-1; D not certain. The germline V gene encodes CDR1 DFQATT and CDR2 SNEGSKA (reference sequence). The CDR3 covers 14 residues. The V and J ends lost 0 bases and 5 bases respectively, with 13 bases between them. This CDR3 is CSARDRSTPTEAFF. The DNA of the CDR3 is TGCAGTGCTAGAGATCGTTCGACGCCTACTGAAGCTTTCTTT.

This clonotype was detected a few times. The chain's CDR3 is CSDLTWTGNTEAFF. The CDR3 nucleotides read TGCAGCGACCTCACTTGGACAGGGAACACTGAAGCTTTCTTT. The chain links TRBV29-1 to TRBJ1-1; 7 bases fit TRBD1. Germline CDR1 SQVTM, CDR2 ANQGSEA. This CDR3 region has 14 residues. The junction had 9 bases not matched to a gene; V was cut back by 7 bases and J by 1 base. Looking up the rest from reference TRBV29-1 and TRBJ1-1 gives the full variable domain: SAVISQKPSRDICQRGTSLTIQCQVDSQVTMMFWYRQQPGQSLTLIATANQGSEATYESGFVIDKFPISRPNLTFSTLTVSNMSPEDSSIYLCSDLTWTGNTEAFFGQGTRLTVV.

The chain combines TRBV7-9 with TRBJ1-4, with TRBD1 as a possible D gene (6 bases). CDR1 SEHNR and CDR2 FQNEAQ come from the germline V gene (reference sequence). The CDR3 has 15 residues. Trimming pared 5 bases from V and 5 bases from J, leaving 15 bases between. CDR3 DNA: TGTGCCAGCAGCCCTGGAGGACAGCGGAATGAAAAACTGTTTTTT. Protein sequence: CASSPGGQRNEKLFF.

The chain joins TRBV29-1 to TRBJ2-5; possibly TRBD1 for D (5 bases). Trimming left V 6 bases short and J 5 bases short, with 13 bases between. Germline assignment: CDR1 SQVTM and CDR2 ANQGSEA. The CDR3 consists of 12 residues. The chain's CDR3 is CSVHTGDETQYF. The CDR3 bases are TGCAGCGTGCATACAGGAGACGAGACCCAGTACTTC.

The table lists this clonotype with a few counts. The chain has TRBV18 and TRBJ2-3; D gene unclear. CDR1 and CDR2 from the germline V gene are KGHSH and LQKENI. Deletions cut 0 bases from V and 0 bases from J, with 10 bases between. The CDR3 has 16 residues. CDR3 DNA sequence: TGTGCCAGCTCACCACCAAGTGGAACTAGCACAGATACGCAGTATTTT. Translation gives CASSPPSGTSTDTQYF.

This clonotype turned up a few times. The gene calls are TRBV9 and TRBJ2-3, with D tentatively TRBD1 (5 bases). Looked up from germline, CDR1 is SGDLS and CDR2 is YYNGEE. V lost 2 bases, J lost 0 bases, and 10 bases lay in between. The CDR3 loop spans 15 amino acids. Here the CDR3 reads CASSVEPGSTDTQYF. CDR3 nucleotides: TGTGCCAGCAGCGTCGAGCCAGGGAGCACAGATACGCAGTATTTT.

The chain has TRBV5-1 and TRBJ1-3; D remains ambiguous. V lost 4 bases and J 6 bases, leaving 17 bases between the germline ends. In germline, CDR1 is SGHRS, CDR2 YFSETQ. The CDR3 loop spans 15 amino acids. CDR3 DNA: TGCGCCAGCAGCCTACCGGAGGGCTCGGAAAACACCATATATTTT. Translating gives CASSLPEGSENTIYF.

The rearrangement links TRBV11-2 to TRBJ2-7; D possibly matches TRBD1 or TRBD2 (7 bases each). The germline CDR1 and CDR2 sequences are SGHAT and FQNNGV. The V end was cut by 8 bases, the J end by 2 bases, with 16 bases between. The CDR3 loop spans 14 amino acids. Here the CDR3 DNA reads TGTGCCAGCGGCCCAGGGGGGGGTACCTACGAGCAGTACTTC. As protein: CASGPGGGTYEQYF.

This CDR3 reads CASSFQTGPLYNEQFF. The CDR3 nucleotides are TGTGCCAGCAGTTTCCAGACAGGGCCCCTGTACAATGAGCAGTTCTTC. This rearrangement joins TRBV2 to TRBJ2-1, with TRBD1 matching over 7 bases. The CDR3 sequence is 16 residues long. With 5 bases clipped from V and 4 bases from J, the junction kept 11 bases outside the gene matches. Germline CDR1 and CDR2: SNHLY and FYNNEI.

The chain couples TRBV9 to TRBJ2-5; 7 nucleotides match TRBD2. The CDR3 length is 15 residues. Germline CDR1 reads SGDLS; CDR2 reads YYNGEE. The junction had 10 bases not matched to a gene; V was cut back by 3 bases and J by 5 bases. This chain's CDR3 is CASSAGPGRVETQYF. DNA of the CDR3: TGTGCCAGCAGCGCCGGCCCAGGGAGGGTGGAGACCCAGTACTTC. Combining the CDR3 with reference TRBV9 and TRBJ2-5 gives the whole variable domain DSGVTQTPKHLITATGQRVTLRCSPRSGDLSVYWYQQSLDQGLQFLIQYYNGEERAKGNILERFSAQQFPDLHSELNLSSLELGDSALYFCASSAGPGRVETQYFGPGTRLLVL.

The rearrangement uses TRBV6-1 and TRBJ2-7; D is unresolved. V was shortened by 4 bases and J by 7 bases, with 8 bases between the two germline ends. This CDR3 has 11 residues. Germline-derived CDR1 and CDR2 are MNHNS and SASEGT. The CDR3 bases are TGTGCCAGCAGTGCCCTACGGGAGCAGTACTTC. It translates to CASSALREQYF.

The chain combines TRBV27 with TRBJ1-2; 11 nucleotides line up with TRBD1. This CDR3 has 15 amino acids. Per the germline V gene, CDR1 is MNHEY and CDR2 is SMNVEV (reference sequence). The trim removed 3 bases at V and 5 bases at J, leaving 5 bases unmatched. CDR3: CASSFGTGGPYGYTF. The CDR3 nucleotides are TGTGCCAGCAGTTTTGGGACAGGGGGACCTTATGGCTACACCTTC.

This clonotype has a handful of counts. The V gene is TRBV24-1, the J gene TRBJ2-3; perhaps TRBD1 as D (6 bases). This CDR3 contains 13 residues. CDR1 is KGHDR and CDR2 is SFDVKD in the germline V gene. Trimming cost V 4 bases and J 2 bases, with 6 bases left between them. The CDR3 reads CATSEGATDTQYF. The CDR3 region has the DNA TGTGCCACCAGTGAGGGGGCCACAGATACGCAGTATTTT.